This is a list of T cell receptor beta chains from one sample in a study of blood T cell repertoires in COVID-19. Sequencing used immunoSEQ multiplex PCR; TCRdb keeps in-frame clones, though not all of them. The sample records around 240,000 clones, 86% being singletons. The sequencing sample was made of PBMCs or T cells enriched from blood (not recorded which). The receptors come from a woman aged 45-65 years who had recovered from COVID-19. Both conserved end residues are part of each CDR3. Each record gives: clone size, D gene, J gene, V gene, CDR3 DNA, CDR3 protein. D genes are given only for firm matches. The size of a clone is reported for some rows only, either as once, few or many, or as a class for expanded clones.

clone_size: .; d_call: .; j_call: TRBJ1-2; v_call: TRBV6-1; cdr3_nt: TGTGCCAGCAGTGAAGCAGGAGGGGAAGACTATGGCTACACCTTC; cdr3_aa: CASSEAGGEDYGYTF
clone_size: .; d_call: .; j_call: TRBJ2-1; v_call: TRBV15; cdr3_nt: TGTGCCACCAGCAGAGCTAGCGCCGTGCAGTTCTTC; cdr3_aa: CATSRASAVQFF
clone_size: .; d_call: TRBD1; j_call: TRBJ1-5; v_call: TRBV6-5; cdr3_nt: TGTGCCAGCAGGCGGGACAGGGGGAATCAGCCCCAGCATTTT; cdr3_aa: CASRRDRGNQPQHF
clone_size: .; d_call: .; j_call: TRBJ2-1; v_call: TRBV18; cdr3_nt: TGTGCCAGCTCACCACTAGCGGAAAATGAGCAGTTCTTC; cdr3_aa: CASSPLAENEQFF
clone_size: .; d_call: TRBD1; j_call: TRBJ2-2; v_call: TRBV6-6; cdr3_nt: TGTGCCAGCAGCCTCAGGGGGCCAGCGAACACCGGGGAGCTGTTTTTT; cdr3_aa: CASSLRGPANTGELFF
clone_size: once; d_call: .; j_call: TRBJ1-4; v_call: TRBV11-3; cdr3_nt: TGTGCCAGCAGCCACGGGAAGGCAAGACTGTTTTTT; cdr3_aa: CASSHGKARLFF
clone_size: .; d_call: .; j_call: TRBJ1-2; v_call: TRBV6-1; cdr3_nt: TGTGCCAGCAGTGAATCCGGAAGTCCAGGGGTAGATGGCTACACCTTC; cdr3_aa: CASSESGSPGVDGYTF
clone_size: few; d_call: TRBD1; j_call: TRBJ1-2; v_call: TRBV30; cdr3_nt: TGTGCCTGGAGCGCTGACAGGGGCAATGGCTACACCTTC; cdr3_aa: CAWSADRGNGYTF
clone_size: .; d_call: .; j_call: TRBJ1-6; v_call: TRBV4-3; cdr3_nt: TGCGCCAGCAGCTATGCGACCGGGGGGCATTATGAATCACCCCTCCACTTT; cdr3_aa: CASSYATGGHYESPLHF
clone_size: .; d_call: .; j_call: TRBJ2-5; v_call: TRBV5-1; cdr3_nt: TGCGCCAGCAGCTTGGGACTTTTACAAGAGACCCAGTACTTC; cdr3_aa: CASSLGLLQETQYF
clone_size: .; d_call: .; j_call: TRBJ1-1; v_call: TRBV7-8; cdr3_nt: TGTGCCAGCAGCTTCCAGGCGAACACTGAAGCTTTCTTT; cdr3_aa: CASSFQANTEAFF
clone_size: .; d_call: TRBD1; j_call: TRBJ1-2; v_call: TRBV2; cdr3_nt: TGTGCCAGCAGCTCCGGGACAGGGTTCTATGGCTACACCTTC; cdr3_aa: CASSSGTGFYGYTF
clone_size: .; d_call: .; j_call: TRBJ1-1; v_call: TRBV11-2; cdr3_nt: TGTGCCAGCAGCTTAGGTTGGGAGGGAGCTTTCTTT; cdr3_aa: CASSLGWEGAFF
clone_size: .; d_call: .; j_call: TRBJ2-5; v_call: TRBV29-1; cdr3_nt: TGCAGCGGTGCACTTTCGGGGAAGACCCAGTACTTC; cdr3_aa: CSGALSGKTQYF
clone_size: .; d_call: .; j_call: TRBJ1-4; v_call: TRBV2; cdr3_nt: TGTGCCAGCAGTGAAGAGGGGGGGGTCGTAAGTGAAAAACTGTTTTTT; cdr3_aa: CASSEEGGVVSEKLFF
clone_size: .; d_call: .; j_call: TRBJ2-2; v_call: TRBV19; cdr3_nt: TGTGCCAGTAGTATCGCGACCGGGGAGCTGTTTTTT; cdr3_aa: CASSIATGELFF
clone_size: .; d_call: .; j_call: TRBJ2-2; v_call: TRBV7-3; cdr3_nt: TGTGCCAGCAGCTTAAAGGCTGTCCAGGCACCGAACACCGGGGAGCTGTTTTTT; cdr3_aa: CASSLKAVQAPNTGELFF
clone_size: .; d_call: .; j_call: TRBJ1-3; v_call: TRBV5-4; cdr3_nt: TGTGCCAGCAGCTTTGAGAGCTCTGGAAACACCATATATTTT; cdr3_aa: CASSFESSGNTIYF
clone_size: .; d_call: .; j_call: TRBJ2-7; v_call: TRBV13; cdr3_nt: TGTGCCAGCGCCAGGAGGGGGCCCTACGAGCAGTACTTC; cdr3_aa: CASARRGPYEQYF
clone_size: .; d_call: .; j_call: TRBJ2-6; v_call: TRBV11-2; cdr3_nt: TGTGCCAGCAGCTTAGGTTCCGGCTCTGGGGCCAACGTCCTGACTTTC; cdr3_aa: CASSLGSGSGANVLTF
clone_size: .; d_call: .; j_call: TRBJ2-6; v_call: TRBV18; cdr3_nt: TGTGCCAGCTCACCACCGAGGGCATCAGGCTCTGGGGCCAACGTCCTGACTTTC; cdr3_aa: CASSPPRASGSGANVLTF
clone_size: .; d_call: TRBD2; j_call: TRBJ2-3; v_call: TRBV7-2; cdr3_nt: TGTGCCAGCAGCTTAGCGGGAGGGGCAGATACGCAGTATTTT; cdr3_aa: CASSLAGGADTQYF
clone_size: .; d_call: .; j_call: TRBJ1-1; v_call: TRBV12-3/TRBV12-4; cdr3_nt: TGTGCCAGCAGCAGGGGCATTGGGACTGAAGCTTTCTTT; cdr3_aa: CASSRGIGTEAFF
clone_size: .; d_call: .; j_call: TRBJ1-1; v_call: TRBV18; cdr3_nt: TGTGCCAGCTCACCACAGCAGGGATTCAACACTGAAGCTTTCTTT; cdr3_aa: CASSPQQGFNTEAFF
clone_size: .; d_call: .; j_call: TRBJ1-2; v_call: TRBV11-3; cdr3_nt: TGTGCCAGCAGCTTTAGAGGACAGCTATATGGCTACACCTTC; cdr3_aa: CASSFRGQLYGYTF
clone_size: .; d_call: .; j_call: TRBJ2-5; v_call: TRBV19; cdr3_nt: TGTGCCAGTAGTATAGAGGGGGGACCGGGACGGATCCCGACACAGTACTTC; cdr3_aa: CASSIEGGPGRIPTQYF
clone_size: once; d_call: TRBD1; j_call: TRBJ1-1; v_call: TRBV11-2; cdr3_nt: TGTGCCAGCAGCCCCCGTGCGGACAGGGCGAACACTGAAGCTTTCTTT; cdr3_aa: CASSPRADRANTEAFF
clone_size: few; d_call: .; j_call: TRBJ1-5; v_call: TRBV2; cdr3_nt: TGTGCCAGCAGTGAAAGGCCCTGGACAGTTCATAGCAATCAGCCCCAGCATTTT; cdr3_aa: CASSERPWTVHSNQPQHF
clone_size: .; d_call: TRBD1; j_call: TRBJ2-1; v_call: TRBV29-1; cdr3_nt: TGCAGCGTGGGGACAGGCGCTTCCTACAATGAGCAGTTCTTC; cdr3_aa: CSVGTGASYNEQFF
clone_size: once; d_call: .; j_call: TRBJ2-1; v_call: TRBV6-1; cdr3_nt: TGTGCCAGCAGTGAAGTCCTAGTCAATGAGCAGTTCTTC; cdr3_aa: CASSEVLVNEQFF
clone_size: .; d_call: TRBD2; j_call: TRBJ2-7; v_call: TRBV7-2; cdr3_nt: TGTGCCAGCAGCTTATCGGAAGCGGGAGTAAGAGAGGGCGAGCAGTACTTC; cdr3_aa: CASSLSEAGVREGEQYF
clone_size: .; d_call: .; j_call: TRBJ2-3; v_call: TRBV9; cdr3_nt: TGTGCCAGCAGCGTAGCGGCAGGGCTTACAGATACGCAGTATTTT; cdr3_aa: CASSVAAGLTDTQYF
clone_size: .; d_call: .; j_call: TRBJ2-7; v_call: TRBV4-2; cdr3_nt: TGTGCCAGCAGCTCCGGCCGGGCCTACGAGCAGTACTTC; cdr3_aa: CASSSGRAYEQYF
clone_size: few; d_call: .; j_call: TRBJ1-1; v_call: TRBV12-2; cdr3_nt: TGTGCAAGTCGCTTAGCAAGGGGGTCCACTGAAGCTTTCTTT; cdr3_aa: CASRLARGSTEAFF
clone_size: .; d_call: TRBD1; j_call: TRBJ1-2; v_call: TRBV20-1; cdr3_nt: TGCAGTGCTAGCGACAGGGTTGGCTACACCTTC; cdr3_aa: CSASDRVGYTF
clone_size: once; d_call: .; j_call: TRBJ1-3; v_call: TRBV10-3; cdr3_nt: TGTGCCACCGAGGACGGGAATGGAAACACCATATATTTT; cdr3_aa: CATEDGNGNTIYF
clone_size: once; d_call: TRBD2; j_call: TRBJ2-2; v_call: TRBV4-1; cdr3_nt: TGCGCCAGCAGCCCGGTAGCGGGAGGGACCGGGGAGCTGTTTTTT; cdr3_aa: CASSPVAGGTGELFF
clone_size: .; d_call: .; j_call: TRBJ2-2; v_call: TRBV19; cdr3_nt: TGTGCCAGTAGTAGGGGACAGAACACCGGGGAGCTGTTTTTT; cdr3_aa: CASSRGQNTGELFF
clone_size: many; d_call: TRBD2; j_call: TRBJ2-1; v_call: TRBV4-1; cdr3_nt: TGCGCCAGCAGCCAAGAAGGCGAGACTAGCGGGACCAATGAGCAGTTCTTC; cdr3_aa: CASSQEGETSGTNEQFF
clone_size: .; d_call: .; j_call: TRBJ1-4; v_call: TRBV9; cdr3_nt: TGTGCCAGCAGCCCCCGCGTCGGAAGAGGGGAAAAACTGTTTTTT; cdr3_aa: CASSPRVGRGEKLFF
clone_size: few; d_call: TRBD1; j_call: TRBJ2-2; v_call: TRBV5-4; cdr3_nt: TGTGCCAGCAGCCCCTCGCAGGGGGCGGGCACCGGGGAGCTGTTTTTT; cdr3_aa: CASSPSQGAGTGELFF
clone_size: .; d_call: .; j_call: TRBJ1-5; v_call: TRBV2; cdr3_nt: TGTGCCACGGGGGGACGGAATAATCAGCCCCAGCATTTT; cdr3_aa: CATGGRNNQPQHF
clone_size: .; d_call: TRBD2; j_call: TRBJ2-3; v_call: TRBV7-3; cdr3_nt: TGTGCCAGCAGCTCAACGCGGGGGGGCTCAGATACGCAGTATTTT; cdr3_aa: CASSSTRGGSDTQYF
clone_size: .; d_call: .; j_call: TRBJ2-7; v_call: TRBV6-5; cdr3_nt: TGTGCCAGCAGTTACGGGGGCCCTGGACCCTACGAGCAGTACTTC; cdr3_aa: CASSYGGPGPYEQYF
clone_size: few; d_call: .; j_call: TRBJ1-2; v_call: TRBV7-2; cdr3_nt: TGTGCCAGCAGCGATTACAGTAACTATGGCTACACCTTC; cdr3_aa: CASSDYSNYGYTF
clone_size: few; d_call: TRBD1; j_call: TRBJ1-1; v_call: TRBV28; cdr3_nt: TGTGCCAGCAGTTTCACACAGGGGCTGAACACTGAAGCTTTCTTT; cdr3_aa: CASSFTQGLNTEAFF
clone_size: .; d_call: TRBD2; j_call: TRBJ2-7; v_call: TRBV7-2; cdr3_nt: TGTGCCAGCAGCCGTAGAGCGGGAGTATGGGACGAGCAGTACTTC; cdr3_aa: CASSRRAGVWDEQYF
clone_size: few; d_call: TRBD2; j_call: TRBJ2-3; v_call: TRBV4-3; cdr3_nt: TGCGCCAGCAGAGCGGGGGGATCTAGCACAGATACGCAGTATTTT; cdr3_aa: CASRAGGSSTDTQYF
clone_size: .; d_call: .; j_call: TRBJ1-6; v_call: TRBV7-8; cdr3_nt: TGTGCCAGCGCCCAACTCCGAAATTCACCCCTCCACTTT; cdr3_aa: CASAQLRNSPLHF
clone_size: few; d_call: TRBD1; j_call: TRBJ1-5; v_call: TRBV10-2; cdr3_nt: TGCGCCAGCAGTACCTCCGCAGGGGGGATAGGGTCCCAGCATTTT; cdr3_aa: CASSTSAGGIGSQHF
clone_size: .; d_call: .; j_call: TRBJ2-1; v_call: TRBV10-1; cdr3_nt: TGCGCCAGCAGTGGAATGCCCGGACTTCTAAGCAATGAGCAGTTCTTC; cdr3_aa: CASSGMPGLLSNEQFF
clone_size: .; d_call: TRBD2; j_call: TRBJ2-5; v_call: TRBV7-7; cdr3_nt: TGTGCTAGCAGCCACGGACTAGCGCTACAAGAGACCCAGTACTTC; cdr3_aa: CASSHGLALQETQYF
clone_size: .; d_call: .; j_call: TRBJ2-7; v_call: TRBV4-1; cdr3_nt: TGCGCCAGCAGCCAAGGGCGCCGGGACACGTACGAGCAGTACTTC; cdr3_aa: CASSQGRRDTYEQYF
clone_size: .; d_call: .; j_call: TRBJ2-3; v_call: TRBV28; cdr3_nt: TGTGCCAGCAGCCCCTTCAGCACAGATACGCAGTATTTT; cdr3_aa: CASSPFSTDTQYF
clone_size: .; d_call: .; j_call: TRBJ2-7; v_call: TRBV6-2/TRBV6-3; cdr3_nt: TGTGCCAGCAGTTATTGGGCAGTAGACTACGAGCAGTACTTC; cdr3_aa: CASSYWAVDYEQYF
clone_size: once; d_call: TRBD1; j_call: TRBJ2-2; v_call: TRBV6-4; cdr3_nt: TGTGCCAGCAGTTATACCGGGACAGGGGGCTTCGACACCGGGGAGCTGTTTTTT; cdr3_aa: CASSYTGTGGFDTGELFF
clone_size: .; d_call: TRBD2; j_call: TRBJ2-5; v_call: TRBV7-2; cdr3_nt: TGTGCCAGCAGCGGCAGACTAGCGGGAGGCCCTGGGTCCCAAGAGACCCAGTACTTC; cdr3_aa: CASSGRLAGGPGSQETQYF
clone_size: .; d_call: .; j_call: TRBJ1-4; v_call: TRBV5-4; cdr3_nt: TGTGCCAGCAGCTTGAATACAGGGCGATATGAAAAACTGTTTTTT; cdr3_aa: CASSLNTGRYEKLFF